The 10 T cell receptor beta chains in this list originate from one sample, sequenced in a study of CD8 T cells in Susac syndrome. cDNA came from roughly 0.53 to 1 ug RNA primed by random hexamers. TCRdb recomputed calls from the immunoSEQ multiplex PCR reads with MiXCR, one row per CDR3 protein. This table holds about 150,000 distinct CDR3 sequences, about 95% found once. The sequencing input was CD8+ T cells from PBMCs. These receptors were taken from a human donor with multiple sclerosis.

V and J are TRBV23-1 and TRBJ2-3, with TRBD1 identical over 7 bases. TRBV23-1 is flagged as an ORF with uncertain function. The CDR3 runs to 17 residues. V shed 3 bases and J 2 bases; nucleotides not matched to a gene: 11. Here the CDR3 DNA reads TGCGCCAGCAGTCATACGCGTCACAGGGGCCCCACAGATACGCAGTATTTT. Its translation is CASSHTRHRGPTDTQYF.

V usage is TRBV29-1 and J usage is TRBJ1-2, with D perhaps TRBD1 (5 bases). From germline, CDR1 is SQVTM and CDR2 ANQGSEA. The CDR3 loop spans 13 amino acids. V was clipped by 7 bases and J by 4 bases, with 16 bases between them. The CDR3 here is CSAGTGPRYGYTF. For the CDR3, the DNA is TGCAGCGCTGGGACGGGACCCCGCTATGGCTACACCTTC.

The rearrangement joins TRBV29-1 to TRBJ2-2; the D is unclear. Trimming took 6 bases from V and 6 from J, leaving 14 bases between them. Per germline, CDR1 SQVTM and CDR2 ANQGSEA. This CDR3 is built from 13 residues. The CDR3 sequence is CSVLFTGPGELFF. CDR3 DNA sequence: TGCAGCGTCCTTTTTACGGGCCCCGGGGAGCTGTTTTTT.

The count of this clonotype is one. J is TRBJ2-5 and V is TRBV11-2, with 8 positions matching TRBD2. Unmatched junction bases numbered 9, after V lost 4 bases and J lost 5 bases. Germline-derived CDR1 and CDR2 are SGHAT and FQNNGV. The CDR3 runs to 15 residues. The CDR3 region has the DNA TGTGCCAGCAGCTATTCTAGCGGGCGGCAGGAGACCCAGTACTTC. It translates to CASSYSSGRQETQYF.

This sequence joins TRBV7-9 and TRBJ2-4, with a possible D match to TRBD2 (6 bases). The germline CDR1 and CDR2 sequences are SEHNR and FQNEAQ (reference sequence). V gave up 8 bases and J gave up 6 bases, with 20 bases separating them. The CDR3 spans 15 residues. CDR3 bases: TGTGCCAGCTCGGGTGGGGGGAGTGGTGGAAACATTCAGTACTTC. Protein product: CASSGGGSGGNIQYF.

The V call is TRBV30, the J call TRBJ2-1, with D hard to call. The germline V gene has CDR1 GTSNPN and CDR2 SVGIG (reference sequence). Trimming removed 8 bases at V and 0 bases at J, with 8 bases between. The CDR3 is made up of 12 amino acids. CDR3 protein: CAGILSYNEQFF. The CDR3 nucleotides read TGTGCCGGGATCCTCTCCTACAATGAGCAGTTCTTC.

The chain links TRBV5-6 to TRBJ1-1, with 7 bases aligning to TRBD1. The CDR3 extends over 15 amino acids. V was pared by 0 bases and J by 0 bases, with 2 bases of the junction left unmatched. Germline assignment: CDR1 SGHDT and CDR2 YYEEEE. This chain's CDR3 is CASSLAGTVNTEAFF. CDR3 bases: TGTGCCAGCAGCTTGGCCGGGACAGTGAACACTGAAGCTTTCTTT.

The chain employs TRBV30 and TRBJ2-2, with D tentatively TRBD1 (6 bases). V gave up 3 bases and J gave up 5 bases, with 16 bases separating them. CDR1 is GTSNPN, CDR2 SVGIG, per germline (reference sequence). The CDR3 sequence is 15 residues long. The CDR3 nucleotides read TGTGCCTGGAGCGTTGGGACATCTTCAACCGGGGAGCTGTTTTTT. Its translation is CAWSVGTSSTGELFF.

The chain couples TRBV7-9 to TRBJ1-2; the D gene is possibly TRBD1 (6 bases). Trimming cost V 4 bases and J 13 bases, with 22 bases left between them. The CDR3 consists of 14 residues. Germline V gene lookup returns CDR1 SEHNR and CDR2 FQNEAQ (reference sequence). CDR3: CASSSWTETGSSTF. The CDR3 DNA reads as TGTGCCAGCAGCTCCTGGACCGAGACAGGATCTAGCACCTTC. Together with reference TRBV7-9 and TRBJ1-2, the CDR3 gives the full variable domain: DTGVSQNPRHKITKRGQNVTFRCDPISEHNRLYWYRQTLGQGPEFLTYFQNEAQLEKSRLLSDRFSAERPKGSFSTLEIQRTEQGDSAMYLCASSSWTETGSSTFGSGTRLTVV.

The J gene is TRBJ2-1, the V gene TRBV7-9, with TRBD1 matching over 7 bases. The CDR3 extends over 16 amino acids. CDR1 and CDR2 from the germline V gene are SEHNR and FQNEAQ (reference sequence). J lost 9 bases, V lost 1 base, and 12 bases had no gene match. The CDR3 coding sequence is TGTGCCAGCAGCTTAGAGTCAGGGGGTCCTTACGGTGAGCAGTTCTTC. Translated, it gives CASSLESGGPYGEQFF.